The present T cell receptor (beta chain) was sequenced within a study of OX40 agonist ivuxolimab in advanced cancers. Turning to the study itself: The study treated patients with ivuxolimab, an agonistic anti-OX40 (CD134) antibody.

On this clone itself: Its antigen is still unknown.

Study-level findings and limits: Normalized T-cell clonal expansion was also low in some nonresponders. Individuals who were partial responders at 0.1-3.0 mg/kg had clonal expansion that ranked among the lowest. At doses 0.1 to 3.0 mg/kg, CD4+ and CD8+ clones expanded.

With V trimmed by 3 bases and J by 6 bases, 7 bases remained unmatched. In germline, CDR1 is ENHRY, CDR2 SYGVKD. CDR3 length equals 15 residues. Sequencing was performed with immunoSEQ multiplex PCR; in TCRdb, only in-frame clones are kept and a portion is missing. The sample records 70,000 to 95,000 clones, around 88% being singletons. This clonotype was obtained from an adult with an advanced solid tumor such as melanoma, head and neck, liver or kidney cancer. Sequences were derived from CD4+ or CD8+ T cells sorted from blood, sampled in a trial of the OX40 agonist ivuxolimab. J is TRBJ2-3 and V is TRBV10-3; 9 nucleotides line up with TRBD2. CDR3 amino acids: CAISDSTSGADTQYF. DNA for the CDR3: TGTGCCATCAGTGACTCGACTAGCGGAGCCGATACGCAGTATTTT.